This TCR beta chain emerged from a study of T cell responses to AZD1222 COVID-19 vaccine. Study context: The study pooled second doses at about 4 or about 12 weeks. Findings and caveats of the study: It was only after the peak T cell response that any repertoires were sampled. White British ancestry dominated among donors, who included more females, and clonal diversity was possibly underestimated.

On this clone itself: Its antigen is unknown.

Here immunoSEQ multiplex PCR was the method, and the copy in TCRdb shows in-frame clones only, minus some. The sample records about 120,000 clones, 75% to 90% being singletons. Trimming took off 3 bases at V and 0 bases at J, with 12 bases between the two ends. The CDR3 length is 17 residues. Germline V gene lookup returns CDR1 KGHSH and CDR2 LQKENI. This clonotype was obtained from an adult in good health. The V and J genes are TRBV18 and TRBJ2-6, with a weak D call TRBD1 (6 bases). Here the sequenced sample was peripheral blood, taken on day 0 of AZD1222 vaccination. CDR3 sequence reads: CASSPTGGSSGANVLTF. The CDR3 bases are TGTGCCAGCTCACCGACAGGAGGTTCCTCTGGGGCCAACGTCCTGACTTTC.